Sequencing of this T cell receptor beta chain was carried out in a study of response to subunit inactivated influenza vaccine (dated by TCRdb to 2016 to 2019). At the level of the whole study: To follow how T cells responded to a trivalent subunit inactivated influenza vaccine, the researchers relied on deep quantitative profiling of the T cell receptor repertoire.

As encoded in the germline V gene (reference sequence), CDR1 is DFQATT while CDR2 is SNEGSKA. For this chain, trimming is 6 bases at the V end and 5 bases at the J end, and the number of junction bases without a gene match is 6. The CDR3 covers 14 residues, taking in both the cysteine and the phenylalanine. Only the CDR3 DNA stays, 42 bases, in frame from base 1. Turning to this clonotype: Its antigen is still unknown. No base quality information exists; no much larger clone differs at one position.

Library preparation used RT-PCR. The reads were generated on an Illumina HiSeq 2500. TCRdb reprocessed the public reads (quality trimming at Q25 with fastp, clone calling with MiXCR) and kept in-frame beta chains. For every CDR3 protein sequence, its rows merge into one entry that carries the most common genes and DNA. This sample is represented by 750,000 to 850,000 distinct CDR3 sequences; roughly 18% of them were singletons. Clones ranked in the top ten supply approximately 10% of the sample. On the study overall, not on this receptor specifically: The authors suggested that each seasonal influenza vaccination may recruit only a limited number of new T cells.

The receptor was derived from a middle-aged man who received an inactivated influenza vaccine. Donor details come from another sample of the same person, matched by shared clones. Specimen: PBMCs from blood, collected about 5 days after vaccination. The chain joins TRBV20-1 to TRBJ2-7, with 14 bases aligning to TRBD2. The DNA sequence is TGCAGTGCACCCGGACTAGCGGGAGGTAACGAGCAGTACTTC. It is translated as CSAPGLAGGNEQYF.